A selection of T cell receptor beta chains follows, all from one sample in a study of human T cells and chemical hapten exposure. TCRdb recomputed calls from the RACE reads with MiXCR, one row per CDR3 protein. The sample holds tens of thousands of distinct CDR3 sequences; less than 9% are singletons and the top ten take 1.3%. Specimen: whole blood, collected in connection with sensitization to the hapten diphenylcyclopropenone (DPC). These receptors were taken from a woman in her forties or fifties with alopecia areata. Some clones in this sample may be carry-over from other donors' samples. CDR3s include the opening cysteine and the closing phenylalanine or tryptophan. D genes are given only for firm matches.

j_gene: TRBJ1-5
d_gene: .
v_gene: TRBV5-5
CDR3aa: CASSLGLNQPQHF

j_gene: TRBJ2-7
d_gene: TRBD2
v_gene: TRBV12-3/TRBV12-4
CDR3aa: CASSLYPSGSSEQYF

j_gene: TRBJ2-7
d_gene: .
v_gene: TRBV10-3
CDR3aa: CAISESQGEQYF

j_gene: TRBJ2-3
d_gene: .
v_gene: TRBV9
CDR3aa: CASSPSGSKDTQYF

j_gene: TRBJ2-3
d_gene: TRBD2
v_gene: TRBV20-1
CDR3aa: CSARTSPTDTQYF

j_gene: TRBJ1-6
d_gene: TRBD1
v_gene: TRBV27
CDR3aa: CASSYRQGMPPLHF

j_gene: TRBJ1-1
d_gene: .
v_gene: TRBV12-3/TRBV12-4
CDR3aa: CASSLDGRNTEAFF

j_gene: TRBJ2-3
d_gene: TRBD2
v_gene: TRBV5-1
CDR3aa: CASRRLAASTDTQYF

j_gene: TRBJ2-1
d_gene: TRBD2
v_gene: TRBV3-1
CDR3aa: CASSQEVGRGGNEQFF

j_gene: TRBJ2-1
d_gene: .
v_gene: TRBV20-1
CDR3aa: CSARGELLYNEQFF

j_gene: TRBJ2-7
d_gene: TRBD2
v_gene: TRBV20-1
CDR3aa: CSASGLAGGGEQYF

j_gene: TRBJ1-2
d_gene: .
v_gene: TRBV7-3
CDR3aa: CASSSGDAVPYTF

j_gene: TRBJ2-1
d_gene: TRBD1
v_gene: TRBV11-3
CDR3aa: CASSSRQGAYNEQFF

j_gene: TRBJ2-7
d_gene: TRBD2
v_gene: TRBV11-2
CDR3aa: CASSFSGTRTYEQYF

j_gene: TRBJ2-2
d_gene: TRBD1
v_gene: TRBV7-6
CDR3aa: CASSLMDRADGELFF

j_gene: TRBJ2-4
d_gene: .
v_gene: TRBV12-3/TRBV12-4
CDR3aa: CASKPDTENIQYF

j_gene: TRBJ1-5
d_gene: TRBD1
v_gene: TRBV29-1
CDR3aa: CSVKTGEQPQHF

j_gene: TRBJ1-2
d_gene: .
v_gene: TRBV5-5
CDR3aa: CASSLNPEPYGYTF

j_gene: TRBJ2-1
d_gene: .
v_gene: TRBV28
CDR3aa: CASSLVALGDNEQFF

j_gene: TRBJ2-3
d_gene: .
v_gene: TRBV2
CDR3aa: CAIQAPSNTDTQYF

j_gene: TRBJ1-5
d_gene: .
v_gene: TRBV15
CDR3aa: CATSRARGVSPQHF

j_gene: TRBJ2-7
d_gene: TRBD1
v_gene: TRBV7-3
CDR3aa: CASSRGTGEYEQYF

j_gene: TRBJ1-3
d_gene: .
v_gene: TRBV5-1
CDR3aa: CASSLGESGNTIYF

j_gene: TRBJ1-1
d_gene: .
v_gene: TRBV7-3
CDR3aa: CASSSQGAVNTEAFF

j_gene: TRBJ2-1
d_gene: TRBD2
v_gene: TRBV4-2
CDR3aa: CASSPETSGSYNEQFF

j_gene: TRBJ2-1
d_gene: .
v_gene: TRBV12-3/TRBV12-4
CDR3aa: CASSPPLNEQFF

j_gene: TRBJ1-6
d_gene: .
v_gene: TRBV7-7
CDR3aa: CASSLGPGPNSPLHF

j_gene: TRBJ2-1
d_gene: .
v_gene: TRBV2
CDR3aa: CASSERQTNNEQFF

j_gene: TRBJ2-2
d_gene: TRBD1
v_gene: TRBV20-1
CDR3aa: CSATDRGSTGELFF

j_gene: TRBJ2-7
d_gene: TRBD1
v_gene: TRBV20-1
CDR3aa: CSAREDRAEWDYEQYF

j_gene: TRBJ2-7
d_gene: .
v_gene: TRBV10-1
CDR3aa: CASSELTLASEQYF

j_gene: TRBJ1-1
d_gene: TRBD1
v_gene: TRBV5-5
CDR3aa: CASSSDRVTAEAFF

j_gene: TRBJ2-7
d_gene: .
v_gene: TRBV5-1
CDR3aa: CASSLATTSYEQYF

j_gene: TRBJ2-1
d_gene: TRBD1
v_gene: TRBV3-1
CDR3aa: CASSRTGAPYNEQFF

j_gene: TRBJ2-7
d_gene: .
v_gene: TRBV12-3/TRBV12-4
CDR3aa: CASSLTGESYEQYF

j_gene: TRBJ2-4
d_gene: .
v_gene: TRBV23-1
CDR3aa: CASSQLGSGDAKNIQYF

j_gene: TRBJ1-6
d_gene: .
v_gene: TRBV30
CDR3aa: CAWNSDNSPLHF

j_gene: TRBJ2-1
d_gene: TRBD1
v_gene: TRBV19
CDR3aa: CAVWDRGDNEQFF

j_gene: TRBJ2-3
d_gene: TRBD2
v_gene: TRBV6-5
CDR3aa: CASSPRGGSGIDTDTQYF

j_gene: TRBJ2-1
d_gene: TRBD1
v_gene: TRBV5-6
CDR3aa: CASSLFRDSYNEQFF

j_gene: TRBJ2-7
d_gene: .
v_gene: TRBV2
CDR3aa: CASGLAEQYF

j_gene: TRBJ2-7
d_gene: TRBD1
v_gene: TRBV29-1
CDR3aa: CSVETRQGYEQYF

j_gene: TRBJ2-5
d_gene: .
v_gene: TRBV11-2
CDR3aa: CASSLATQVHYQETQYF

j_gene: TRBJ2-4
d_gene: .
v_gene: TRBV7-9
CDR3aa: CASSLGGVLAKNIQYF

j_gene: TRBJ2-1
d_gene: .
v_gene: TRBV3-1
CDR3aa: CASSQVATDEQFF

j_gene: TRBJ1-2
d_gene: TRBD1
v_gene: TRBV20-1
CDR3aa: CSASPVRGGGYTF

j_gene: TRBJ2-1
d_gene: TRBD2
v_gene: TRBV4-2
CDR3aa: CASSPRGEIRVF

j_gene: TRBJ1-5
d_gene: .
v_gene: TRBV7-9
CDR3aa: CASSTTGNNQPQHF

j_gene: TRBJ2-7
d_gene: TRBD2
v_gene: TRBV4-2
CDR3aa: CASSSTSGQHYEQYF

j_gene: TRBJ2-3
d_gene: .
v_gene: TRBV5-1
CDR3aa: CASSRQISTDTQYF